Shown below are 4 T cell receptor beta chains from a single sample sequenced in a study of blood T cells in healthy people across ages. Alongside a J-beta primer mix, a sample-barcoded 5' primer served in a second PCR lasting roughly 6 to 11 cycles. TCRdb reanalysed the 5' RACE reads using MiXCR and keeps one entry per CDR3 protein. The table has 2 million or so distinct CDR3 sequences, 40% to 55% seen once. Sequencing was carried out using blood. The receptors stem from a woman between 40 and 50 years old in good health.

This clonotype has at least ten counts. In DNA, the CDR3 is TGTGCCAGCAGCTTAACAGAATCCTACGAGCAGTACTTC. It codes for CASSLTESYEQYF. The chain couples TRBV7-9 to TRBJ2-7; no definite D call. From germline, CDR1 is SEHNR and CDR2 FQNEAQ (reference sequence). V gave up 2 bases and J gave up 1 base, with 6 bases separating them. This CDR3 region has 13 residues.

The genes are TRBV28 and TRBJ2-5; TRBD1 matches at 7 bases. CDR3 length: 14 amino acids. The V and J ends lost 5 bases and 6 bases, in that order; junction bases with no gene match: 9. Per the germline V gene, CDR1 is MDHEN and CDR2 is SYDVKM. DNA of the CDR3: TGTGCCAGCAGTATGAGAGGGGGCTCTCAGACCCAGTACTTC. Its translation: CASSMRGGSQTQYF.

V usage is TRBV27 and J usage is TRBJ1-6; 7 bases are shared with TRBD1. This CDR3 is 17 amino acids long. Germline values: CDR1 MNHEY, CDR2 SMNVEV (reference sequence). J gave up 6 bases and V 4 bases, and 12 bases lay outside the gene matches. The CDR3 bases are TGTGCCAGCAGTTCACCTCGACAGGGCCAAGCTAATTCACCCCTCCACTTT. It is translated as CASSSPRQGQANSPLHF.

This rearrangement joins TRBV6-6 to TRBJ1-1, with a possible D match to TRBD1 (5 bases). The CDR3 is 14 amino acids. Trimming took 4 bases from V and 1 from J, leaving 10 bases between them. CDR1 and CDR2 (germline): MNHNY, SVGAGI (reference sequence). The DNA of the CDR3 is TGTGCCAGCAGTTCAGGGACTAGGAACACTGAAGCTTTCTTT. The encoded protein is CASSSGTRNTEAFF.